Each of the 14 T cell receptor beta chains below was sequenced from the same sample in a study of T-cell reconstitution after alpha-beta-depleted transplantation in children. Unique molecular identifiers were used to barcode this TCRbeta library. TCRdb passed the PCR reads through MiXCR, listing each CDR3 protein once. The table shows 70,000 or so distinct CDR3 sequences, with approximately 11% occurring only once. The input for sequencing was PBMCs, taken before TCRalphabeta/CD19-depleted stem cell transplant. The receptors stem from a boy aged 10-17 years with acute myeloid leukemia, due to receive a stem cell transplant.

This clonotype came up many times. The V call is TRBV12-3 or TRBV12-4, the J call TRBJ2-5; D remains ambiguous. This CDR3 is 12 amino acids long. V was clipped by 7 bases and J by 5 bases, with 11 bases between them. The DNA for the CDR3 is TGTGCCAGCAAGTGGATAGGGGAGACCCAGTACTTC. Amino acid sequence: CASKWIGETQYF.

In this sample, this clonotype turned up many times. This chain links TRBV5-5 with TRBJ2-7, with 8 bases lining up with TRBD2. Germline V gene sequence: CDR1 SGHKS, CDR2 YYEKEE (reference sequence). This CDR3 region has 14 residues. V gave up 4 bases and J gave up 6 bases; unmatched junction bases: 9. CDR3 protein: CASSLLGRGGEQYF. The CDR3 DNA reads as TGTGCCAGCAGCCTGCTCGGGAGGGGGGGCGAGCAGTACTTC. The full variable domain, in which reference TRBV5-5 and TRBJ2-7 provide the parts outside the CDR3, is DAGVTQSPTHLIKTRGQQVTLRCSPISGHKSVSWYQQVLGQGPQFIFQYYEKEERGRGNFPDRFSARQFPNYSSELNVNALLLGDSALYLCASSLLGRGGEQYFGPGTRLTVT.

The table lists this clonotype with a few counts. V gene TRBV12-3 or TRBV12-4 combines with J gene TRBJ2-1; 7 bases align to TRBD2. V shed 5 bases, J shed 6 bases, and the junction held 16 bases outside the gene matches. The CDR3 has 17 amino acids. The CDR3 is CASSREARGRVFNEQFF. In DNA form, the CDR3 reads TGTGCCAGCAGTCGGGAGGCCCGGGGCAGGGTATTCAATGAGCAGTTCTTC.

In its sample, this clonotype was seen many times. This chain uses TRBV7-9 with TRBJ2-1, with 9 bases aligning to TRBD2. CDR1 and CDR2 (germline): SEHNR, FQNEAQ (reference sequence). This CDR3 has 14 amino acids. Trimming took 5 bases from V and 7 from J; bases not matched to a gene: 6. The CDR3, as DNA: TGTGCCAGCAGCGTTAGCGGGAGTTGGAATGAGCAGTTCTTC. Translated: CASSVSGSWNEQFF. Using reference TRBV7-9 and TRBJ2-1 for the parts outside the CDR3, the full variable domain is DTGVSQNPRHKITKRGQNVTFRCDPISEHNRLYWYRQTLGQGPEFLTYFQNEAQLEKSRLLSDRFSAERPKGSFSTLEIQRTEQGDSAMYLCASSVSGSWNEQFFGPGTRLTVL.

This clonotype was observed at least ten times. This chain joins TRBV20-1 and TRBJ2-1, with TRBD2 as a possible D gene (6 bases). The V end was cut by 4 bases, the J end by 3 bases, with 16 bases between. CDR1 is DFQATT and CDR2 is SNEGSKA in the germline V gene (reference sequence). The CDR3 contains 15 residues. Here the CDR3 reads CSANLWRANYNEQFF. DNA for the CDR3: TGCAGTGCTAACCTCTGGAGGGCGAACTACAATGAGCAGTTCTTC.

This clonotype showed up many times. The J gene is TRBJ2-7, the V gene TRBV7-2; D is undetermined. Germline V gene lookup returns CDR1 SGHTA and CDR2 FQGNSA. The CDR3 is 11 amino acids. V dropped 6 bases and J dropped 0 bases, with 3 bases sitting between them. In nucleotides, the CDR3 is TGTGCCAGCAGATACTCCTACGAGCAGTACTTC. This codes for CASRYSYEQYF.

The chain recombines TRBV19 with TRBJ2-7, with TRBD1 matching over 9 bases. This CDR3 spans 13 amino acids. V shed 10 bases and J 6 bases; nucleotides not matched to a gene: 10. Germline CDR1 reads LNHDA; CDR2 reads SQIVND (reference sequence). For the CDR3, the DNA is TGTGCCATGGGGATCGGACAGGGGCCCGAGCAGTACTTC. Protein: CAMGIGQGPEQYF.

In regard to this clonotype: A read error may be the cause here, since a much bigger clone is one base away. The rearrangement links TRBV13 to TRBJ2-5; weak D call: TRBD1 (5 bases). Trimming removed 4 bases at V and 3 bases at J, with 12 bases between. The CDR3 is 14 amino acids. Germline V CDR1 and CDR2: PRHDT, FYEKMQ (reference sequence). CDR3 protein: CASSSWIGEETQYF. CDR3 coding DNA: TGTGCCAGCAGCTCGTGGATAGGGGAAGAGACCCAGTACTTC.

There are many counts of this clonotype. This chain connects TRBV20-1 to TRBJ1-1; no clear D. Per the germline V gene, CDR1 is DFQATT and CDR2 is SNEGSKA (reference sequence). CDR3 length: 13 amino acids. Trimming took 5 bases from V and 5 from J, leaving 15 bases between them. CDR3 nucleotide sequence: TGCAGTGCTCCCTGGCGGTGGGGTACTGAAGCTTTCTTT. It codes for CSAPWRWGTEAFF.

The DNA for the CDR3 is TGTGCCAGCAGCCTCCAATCGGCTTCACCCCTCCACTTT. Protein: CASSLQSASPLHF. The chain combines TRBV11-3 with TRBJ1-6, with D unresolved. The CDR3 sequence is 13 residues long. V was cut by 5 bases and J by 9 bases, with 11 bases left in between. Germline loops: CDR1 SGHNT, CDR2 YENEEA.

This clonotype was seen many times. The rearrangement uses TRBV20-1 and TRBJ2-5, with D perhaps given as TRBD1 or TRBD2 (5 bases each). Trimming shortened V by 5 bases and J by 4 bases, and 14 bases separated the two germline ends. Per the germline V gene, CDR1 is DFQATT and CDR2 is SNEGSKA (reference sequence). CDR3 length equals 13 residues. Here the CDR3 DNA reads TGCAGTGCTTGGGTGGGGGACCGAGAGACCCAGTACTTC. It yields the protein CSAWVGDRETQYF.

This clonotype was observed many times. V is TRBV4-3 and J is TRBJ1-1; D unclear. Trimming took off 1 base at V and 10 bases at J, with 10 bases between the two ends. CDR3 length equals 12 residues. Germline loops: CDR1 LGHNA, CDR2 YSLEER. CDR3 DNA sequence: TGCGCCAGCAGCCAAGGCCTATCGGGAGCTTTCTTT. Protein product: CASSQGLSGAFF.

At least ten counts were recorded for this clonotype. The CDR3 sequence: CASSPGLAGPQYF. CDR3 in DNA: TGTGCCAGCAGTCCCGGACTAGCGGGGCCGCAGTACTTC. The chain is built from TRBV12-3 or TRBV12-4 and TRBJ2-7; 12 positions agree with TRBD2. V dropped 5 bases and J dropped 9; count of bases not matched to a gene: 5. This CDR3 spans 13 amino acids.

This clonotype appeared a few times. The V gene is TRBV2, the J gene TRBJ2-1; TRBD2 aligns across 12 bases. This CDR3 region has 19 residues. Trimming cost V 10 bases and J 4 bases; bases outside gene matches: 20. Germline V lookup: CDR1 SNHLY, CDR2 FYNNEI. The DNA for the CDR3 is TGTGCCATCAACCGGGACAGGGGAAGGACTAGCGGGGTTTACAATGAGCAGTTCTTC. Residues: CAINRDRGRTSGVYNEQFF.